The text below deals with one TCR beta chain. Its antigen remains unknown. The entry originates in a study of blood T cells in healthy people across ages. Whole-study results and caveats: Per million T cells, TCR beta diversity dropped about linearly as age rose. Relative to aged donors, long-lived donors carried more naive CD4+ cells and displayed higher diversity.

Sample-barcoded 5' priming and a J-beta primer mix drove a second PCR of roughly 6 to 12 cycles. TCRdb reprocessed the 5' RACE reads via MiXCR and lists one record per CDR3 protein. Here the sample spans 1.5 million to 2 million distinct CDR3 sequences, about 35% being singletons. Ranging in age from roughly 6 to 90, the donors were healthy Caucasian individuals from Russia. The sample was blood. The clonotype originates from a woman aged 25 to 39 in good health.

As DNA, the CDR3 is TGTGCCAGCCTCGGGGGGAGGGGCTACAATGAGCAGTTCTTC. It translates to CASLGGRGYNEQFF. The chain links TRBV25-1 to TRBJ2-1, with 7 nucleotides matching TRBD2. The CDR3 is 14 amino acids. V was pared by 8 bases and J by 3 bases, with 7 bases of the junction left unmatched. Germline CDR1 reads MGHDK; CDR2 reads SYGVNS.